This entry lists 20 T cell receptor beta chains sequenced from one sample in a study of blood T cells in healthy people across ages (dated by TCRdb to the mid-2010s). Libraries came from 5' RACE. TCRdb shows the sequencer as Illumina HiSeq 2500. The second PCR ran for about 6 to 12 cycles and used a J-beta primer mix along with a sample-barcoded 5' primer. TCRdb reprocessed the public reads (quality trimming at Q25 with fastp, clone calling with MiXCR) and kept in-frame beta chains. Every distinct CDR3 protein forms one entry, paired with its most common genes and DNA. The sample includes 750,000 to 850,000 distinct CDR3 sequences, with just under 25% observed a single time. The ten largest account for 3% to 4% of the sample. These same records also appear under a second study, on T cells of mothers and their children.

The source material was blood. These receptors were taken from a boy under 18 in good health.

V and J are TRBV7-2 and TRBJ2-3; D possibly matches TRBD1 or TRBD2 (5 bases each). Germline CDR1 is SGHTA and CDR2 is FQGNSA. V was trimmed by 6 bases and J by 3 bases, leaving 13 bases between them. The CDR3 sequence is 14 residues long. CDR3 amino acids: CASRAIRETDTQYF. CDR3 in DNA: TGTGCCAGCAGAGCCATCAGGGAGACAGATACGCAGTATTTT.

The chain recombines TRBV4-3 with TRBJ2-5; D is ambiguous. The CDR3 contains 15 residues. CDR1 and CDR2 (germline): LGHNA, YSLEER. Trimming pared 0 bases from V and 5 bases from J, leaving 13 bases between. CDR3 region: CASSQDLGFAETQYF. The CDR3 DNA reads TGCGCCAGCAGCCAAGATCTGGGTTTCGCGGAGACCCAGTACTTC.

This clonotype was observed a handful of times. This chain joins TRBV25-1 and TRBJ2-7; D is unresolved. V was clipped by 5 bases and J by 3 bases, with 11 bases between them. The germline CDR1 and CDR2 sequences are MGHDK and SYGVNS. This CDR3 is 13 amino acids long. CDR3 DNA sequence: TGTGCCAGCAGTCCCCTCCAGAACTACGAGCAGTACTTC. Translating it yields CASSPLQNYEQYF.

This clonotype was detected only a few times. This chain uses TRBV24-1 with TRBJ2-7, with 7 positions matching TRBD1. This CDR3 is built from 13 residues. The V and J ends lost 7 bases and 2 bases, in that order; junction bases with no gene match: 4. Germline V CDR1 and CDR2: KGHDR, SFDVKD. The CDR3 loop reads CATRATGAYEQYF. In DNA form, the CDR3 reads TGTGCCACCAGAGCCACAGGGGCCTACGAGCAGTACTTC.

This rearrangement joins TRBV30 to TRBJ2-2; D remains ambiguous. With 7 bases removed from V and 4 bases from J, the gap between germline ends came to 13 bases. CDR3 length equals 13 residues. Germline values: CDR1 GTSNPN, CDR2 SVGIG (reference sequence). CDR3 nucleotides: TGTGCCTCCCGGTGGCTTGTCACCGGGGAGCTGTTTTTT. This codes for CASRWLVTGELFF.

The chain links TRBV7-3 to TRBJ2-5; D is unclear. The assigned J gene may be wrong: the sequence end matches TRBJ2-1 better. Germline-derived CDR1 and CDR2 are SGHTA and FQGTGA. The CDR3 is 13 residues long. The CDR3 sequence is CASSLPPANEQFF. CDR3 DNA: TGTGCCAGCAGCCTTCCCCCAGCGAATGAGCAGTTCTTC.

The chain employs TRBV6-1 and TRBJ1-1; 9 positions match TRBD1. There are 14 residues in the CDR3. Germline V gives CDR1 MNHNS, CDR2 SASEGT. The V and J ends lost 6 bases and 1 base, in that order; junction bases with no gene match: 3. The CDR3 sequence: CASRTGGSNTEAFF. The CDR3 region has the DNA TGTGCCAGCAGGACAGGGGGATCGAACACTGAAGCTTTCTTT.

This clonotype was counted a few times. The V and J genes are TRBV9 and TRBJ2-2; D is ambiguous. Germline V CDR1 and CDR2: SGDLS, YYNGEE. Trimming took 0 bases from V and 5 from J, leaving 5 bases between them. The CDR3 consists of 13 residues. The CDR3 loop is CASSVAGTGELFF. CDR3 sequence (DNA): TGTGCCAGCAGCGTAGCGGGTACCGGGGAGCTGTTTTTT.

The chain joins TRBV6-6 to TRBJ1-1; 9 nucleotides align to TRBD1. The CDR3 spans 12 residues. CDR1 is MNHNY, CDR2 SVGAGI, per germline (reference sequence). The V and J ends lost 8 bases and 6 bases, in that order; junction bases with no gene match: 4. CDR3 DNA sequence: TGTGCCAGCGCTTACAGGGGGCCTGAAGCTTTCTTT. This sequence encodes CASAYRGPEAFF.

The CDR3 region is CASSYTGGDLPRMYV. In nucleotides, the CDR3 is TGTGCCAGCAGTTACACTGGGGGCGACCTCCCCCGGATGTACGTC. The chain carries TRBV6-6 and TRBJ2-7; weak D call: TRBD1 (6 bases). The length of the CDR3 is 15 residues. Trimming took off 2 bases at V and 12 bases at J, with 23 bases between the two ends. Germline CDR1 reads MNHNY; CDR2 reads SVGAGI (reference sequence).

The V and J genes are TRBV28 and TRBJ1-6, with D perhaps TRBD1 (5 bases). V dropped 8 bases and J dropped 5 bases, with 16 bases sitting between them. The CDR3 is 15 amino acids. The germline CDR1 and CDR2 sequences are MDHEN and SYDVKM. The CDR3, as DNA: TGTGCCAGCCTCTTAACCGGGGGAAATAATTCACCCCTCCACTTT. This codes for CASLLTGGNNSPLHF.

The chain couples TRBV5-1 to TRBJ2-7, with a possible D match to TRBD2 (6 bases). CDR3 size: 13 residues. Trimming removed 6 bases from V and 2 bases from J, with 12 bases in between. Germline V lookup: CDR1 SGHRS, CDR2 YFSETQ. CDR3 sequence (DNA): TGCGCCAGCAAGGAGGGGCCCCCCTACGAGCAGTACTTC. The encoded protein is CASKEGPPYEQYF.

This chain joins TRBV9 and TRBJ2-5, with D possibly matching TRBD2 (6 bases). Germline CDR1 is SGDLS and CDR2 is YYNGEE. The CDR3 has 14 residues. Trimming took off 0 bases at V and 2 bases at J, with 8 bases between the two ends. Here the CDR3 DNA reads TGTGCCAGCAGCGTAGCTGGACTACAAGAGACCCAGTACTTC. Translating it yields CASSVAGLQETQYF.

The rearrangement links TRBV4-3 to TRBJ2-2; 9 bases match TRBD2. The V gene's germline CDR1 is LGHNA and CDR2 YSLEER. The CDR3 length is 17 residues. The J segment lost 3 bases and the V segment lost 2 bases, leaving 7 bases of the junction unmatched. The CDR3 DNA reads as TGCGCCAGCAGCCAATTTTCAGCGGGGGGCGACACCGGGGAGCTGTTTTTT. Its translation: CASSQFSAGGDTGELFF.

This clonotype showed up just a few times. The chain recombines TRBV5-1 with TRBJ2-5; no reliable D call. The V gene's germline CDR1 is SGHRS and CDR2 YFSETQ. The CDR3 runs 14 residues. V was pared by 0 bases and J by 5 bases, with 11 bases between. CDR3 residues: CASSLGATQETQYF. CDR3 DNA: TGCGCCAGCAGCTTGGGAGCTACTCAGGAGACCCAGTACTTC. The full variable domain, completed using reference TRBV5-1 and TRBJ2-5, is KAGVTQTPRYLIKTRGQQVTLSCSPISGHRSVSWYQQTPGQGLQFLFEYFSETQRNKGNFPGRFSGRQFSNSRSEMNVSTLELGDSALYLCASSLGATQETQYFGPGTRLLVL.

This clonotype was seen a handful of times. This chain links TRBV7-2 with TRBJ2-7; D gene ambiguous. Germline V lookup: CDR1 SGHTA, CDR2 FQGNSA. The CDR3 totals 13 residues. V was pared by 1 base and J by 7 bases, with 11 bases between. CDR3 sequence: CASSLDRLGEQYF. The DNA of the CDR3 is TGTGCCAGCAGCTTAGATCGTCTGGGGGAGCAGTACTTC.

Worth noting for this clonotype: One junction end disagrees with the germline gene, perhaps due to a read error. The chain carries TRBV20-1 and TRBJ2-7; D may be TRBD2 (6 bases). This CDR3 has 13 residues. Per germline, CDR1 DFQATT and CDR2 SNEGSKA (reference sequence). The CDR3 loop reads CSTRGGGPSEQYF. Here the CDR3 DNA reads TGCAGTACTAGAGGAGGAGGGCCCTCCGAGCAGTACTTC.

V is TRBV7-9 and J is TRBJ2-1; 7 nucleotides line up with TRBD1. Germline V gene data show CDR1 as SEHNR and CDR2 as FQNEAQ (reference sequence). J was trimmed by 9 bases and V by 2 bases; bases with no gene match: 4. CDR3 size: 13 residues. In DNA form, the CDR3 reads TGTGCCAGCAGCTTAAGAGGGGGCAGTGAGCAGTTCTTC. It is translated as CASSLRGGSEQFF. Drawing the rest from reference TRBV7-9 and TRBJ2-1, the complete variable domain is DTGVSQNPRHKITKRGQNVTFRCDPISEHNRLYWYRQTLGQGPEFLTYFQNEAQLEKSRLLSDRFSAERPKGSFSTLEIQRTEQGDSAMYLCASSLRGGSEQFFGPGTRLTVL.

The chain links TRBV10-3 to TRBJ2-7; the D gene is possibly TRBD2 (5 bases). V shed 4 bases and J shed 4 bases, with 5 bases lying between them. The CDR3 is made up of 11 amino acids. Germline-derived CDR1 and CDR2 are ENHRY and SYGVKD. The CDR3 DNA sequence: TGTGCCATCAGTGGGGAGTACGAGCAGTACTTC. Its protein is CAISGEYEQYF.

The chain recombines TRBV6-1 with TRBJ2-5; D is unresolved. The end of the DNA aligns better with TRBJ2-7, so the J call may be wrong. Germline-derived CDR1 and CDR2 are MNHNS and SASEGT. CDR3 length: 13 residues. The CDR3, as DNA: TGTGCCAGCAGTGAACCCCAATCAGGCGAGCAGTACTTC. It specifies CASSEPQSGEQYF.